The 29 T cell receptor beta chains below all came from one sample that was sequenced in a study of shared clonotypes between healthy human individuals. Assay used: immunoSEQ multiplex PCR; TCRdb lists only in-frame clones, some missing. In the table there are about 1.1 million clones, around 77% of which are singletons. The sample consisted of memory CD4+ T cells from PBMCs. Subset meaning: CD45RA-negative fraction. These receptors were obtained from a man aged 18 to 29 in good health. Some clones in this sample may be carry-over from other donors' samples.

About this clone: Other nucleotide sequences in the sample specify the same CDR3. The CDR3 DNA reads as TGTGCCAGCCGGCAGGGGGCGCGAGAGCAGTACTTC. It codes for CASRQGAREQYF. The chain links TRBV7-2 to TRBJ2-7, with 8 bases fitting TRBD1. This CDR3 region has 12 residues. Germline loops: CDR1 SGHTA, CDR2 FQGNSA. V dropped 8 bases and J dropped 7; count of bases not matched to a gene: 7.

The chain recombines TRBV28 with TRBJ2-4, with a tentative D call TRBD1 (7 bases). The germline CDR1 and CDR2 sequences are MDHEN and SYDVKM. This CDR3 comprises 14 residues. The V and J ends lost 6 bases and 8 bases respectively, with 17 bases between them. The CDR3 DNA follows: TGTGCCAGCAGAGAATCGGGCAGGGGGGACATTCAGTACTTC. Translating it yields CASRESGRGDIQYF.

The chain employs TRBV10-3 and TRBJ1-2; D might be TRBD1 (5 bases). The germline V gene has CDR1 ENHRY and CDR2 SYGVKD. Trimming took 3 bases from V and 9 from J, leaving 17 bases between them. This CDR3 region has 14 residues. CDR3 sequence: CAISEGTSMQSYTF. In nucleotides, the CDR3 is TGTGCCATCAGTGAAGGGACGTCAATGCAGAGCTACACCTTC.

This rearrangement joins TRBV19 to TRBJ2-7, with 8 positions matching TRBD1. From germline, CDR1 is LNHDA and CDR2 SQIVND (reference sequence). This CDR3 spans 16 amino acids. The ends lost 4 bases at V and 9 bases at J; junction bases unmatched: 17. CDR3 residues: CASSTLPGTGDLGQYF. CDR3 nucleotides: TGTGCCAGTAGTACCCTACCCGGGACAGGCGACCTAGGGCAGTACTTC.

The chain employs TRBV25-1 and TRBJ2-4; no reliable D call. The V end lost 0 bases, the J end lost 0 bases, and 9 bases lay between the germline ends. Germline values: CDR1 MGHDK, CDR2 SYGVNS. The CDR3 loop spans 16 amino acids. CDR3 protein: CASSEYDGLAKNIQYF. CDR3 nucleotides: TGTGCCAGCAGTGAATACGATGGGCTAGCCAAAAACATTCAGTACTTC.

The rearrangement uses TRBV5-6 and TRBJ1-1; 7 bases are shared with TRBD1. Germline V lookup: CDR1 SGHDT, CDR2 YYEEEE. The CDR3 is made up of 16 amino acids. Trimming cost V 0 bases and J 3 bases; bases outside gene matches: 8. This chain's CDR3 is CASSLGLVTGDTEAFF. The CDR3 coding sequence is TGTGCCAGCAGCTTGGGACTCGTTACAGGGGACACTGAAGCTTTCTTT. Filled out from reference TRBV5-6 and TRBJ1-1, the complete variable domain reads DAGVTQSPTHLIKTRGQQVTLRCSPKSGHDTVSWYQQALGQGPQFIFQYYEEEERQRGNFPDRFSGHQFPNYSSELNVNALLLGDSALYLCASSLGLVTGDTEAFFGQGTRLTVV.

The rearrangement links TRBV11-1 to TRBJ2-1; D not resolved. Germline-derived CDR1 and CDR2 are SGHAT and FQDESV (reference sequence). The CDR3 totals 11 residues. Trimming shortened V by 6 bases and J by 6 bases, and 6 bases separated the two germline ends. This chain's CDR3 is CASRSSNEQFF. CDR3 DNA: TGTGCCAGCAGGAGCAGCAATGAGCAGTTCTTC.

The chain couples TRBV25-1 to TRBJ2-2; 12 bases are shared with TRBD2. Germline CDR1 and CDR2: MGHDK and SYGVNS. After removal of 1 base from V and 7 bases from J, the junction contained 4 bases not matched to a gene. The CDR3 has 16 residues. The CDR3 DNA follows: TGTGCCAGCAGTGAATTTGGACTAGCGGGATTCGGGGAGCTGTTTTTT. The encoded protein is CASSEFGLAGFGELFF.

Concerning this clone: Different DNA sequences within this sample yield the same CDR3. The chain recombines TRBV14 with TRBJ1-1; the D is unclear. Looked up from germline, CDR1 is SGHDN and CDR2 is FVKESK. The CDR3 is 13 amino acids. The ends were cut back, 4 bases at V and 1 base at J, with 7 bases in the middle. CDR3 region: CASSRNRNTEAFF. The CDR3 DNA reads TGTGCCAGCAGCCGAAACAGGAACACTGAAGCTTTCTTT. The full variable domain, completed using reference TRBV14 and TRBJ1-1, is EAGVTQFPSHSVIEKGQTVTLRCDPISGHDNLYWYRRVMGKEIKFLLHFVKESKQDESGMPNNRFLAERTGGTYSTLKVQPAELEDSGVYFCASSRNRNTEAFFGQGTRLTVV.

The V gene is TRBV7-9, the J gene TRBJ2-7; D perhaps matches TRBD2 (5 bases). The CDR3 spans 14 residues. V dropped 5 bases and J dropped 7 bases, with 18 bases sitting between them. In germline, CDR1 is SEHNR, CDR2 FQNEAQ (reference sequence). The CDR3 loop is CASSQIPAREEQYF. Written as DNA, the CDR3 is TGTGCCAGCAGCCAGATCCCCGCTAGGGAGGAGCAGTACTTC.

This chain uses TRBV6-6 with TRBJ2-7; 10 bases match TRBD2. CDR1 is MNHNY and CDR2 is SVGAGI in the germline V gene (reference sequence). The V segment lost 0 bases and the J segment 3 bases; nucleotides outside the gene matches: 2. The CDR3 loop spans 15 amino acids. The CDR3 loop reads CASSYSLAGDYEQYF. CDR3 in DNA: TGTGCCAGCAGTTACTCCCTAGCGGGAGACTACGAGCAGTACTTC.

The chain is built from TRBV10-1 and TRBJ1-1; tentatively, D is TRBD1 (6 bases). The germline CDR1 and CDR2 sequences are WNHNN and SYGVQD (reference sequence). This CDR3 has 14 amino acids. V was cut by 6 bases and J by 3 bases, with 14 bases left in between. CDR3: CASSERQDHTEAFF. DNA of the CDR3: TGCGCCAGCAGCGAAAGACAGGACCACACTGAAGCTTTCTTT.

The V call is TRBV30, the J call TRBJ1-5, with D possibly TRBD1 on 6 matching bases. V was cut by 5 bases and J by 4 bases, with 15 bases left in between. Looked up from germline, CDR1 is GTSNPN and CDR2 is SVGIG (reference sequence). The CDR3 is made up of 14 amino acids. Here the CDR3 DNA reads TGTGCCTGGGACGAGCCAGGGACAAATCAGCCCCAGCATTTT. Its protein is CAWDEPGTNQPQHF.

The chain carries TRBV9 and TRBJ2-1, with 16 bases aligning to TRBD2. Germline-derived CDR1 and CDR2 are SGDLS and YYNGEE. The length of the CDR3 is 18 residues. V gave up 2 bases and J gave up 7 bases; unmatched junction bases: 9. The CDR3 sequence: CASSVASGTSGRANEQFF. The CDR3, as DNA: TGTGCCAGCAGCGTTGCGTCCGGGACTAGCGGGAGGGCAAATGAGCAGTTCTTC.

This clone showed up just once. The genes are TRBV7-9 and TRBJ1-4, with TRBD1 matching 9 bases. Trimming cost V 2 bases and J 5 bases; bases outside gene matches: 3. The length of the CDR3 is 15 residues. Germline V lookup: CDR1 SEHNR, CDR2 FQNEAQ (reference sequence). DNA for the CDR3: TGTGCCAGCAGCTTACCCGGGACAGGGAATGAAAAACTGTTTTTT. Translation gives CASSLPGTGNEKLFF. Variable domain in full (rest from reference TRBV7-9 and TRBJ1-4): DTGVSQNPRHKITKRGQNVTFRCDPISEHNRLYWYRQTLGQGPEFLTYFQNEAQLEKSRLLSDRFSAERPKGSFSTLEIQRTEQGDSAMYLCASSLPGTGNEKLFFGSGTQLSVL.

The chain combines TRBV2 with TRBJ1-5; D gene unclear. The CDR3 extends over 15 amino acids. Per the germline V gene, CDR1 is SNHLY and CDR2 is FYNNEI. V lost 2 bases and J lost 9, with 17 bases in between. In DNA, the CDR3 is TGTGCCAGCAGTGAATTTATGGCCGATCTGGCGCCCCAGCATTTT. Translating it yields CASSEFMADLAPQHF.

The J gene is TRBJ2-7, the V gene TRBV6-6, with D perhaps matching TRBD1 or TRBD2 (5 bases each). CDR1 and CDR2 from the germline V gene are MNHNY and SVGAGI (reference sequence). This CDR3 spans 16 amino acids. V dropped 5 bases and J dropped 2 bases, with 19 bases sitting between them. This CDR3 reads CASSTTPGAGTYEQYF. The CDR3 DNA reads TGTGCCAGCAGTACGACGCCCGGGGCAGGAACCTACGAGCAGTACTTC.

Of note for this clone: Within the sample, other DNA sequences also encode this same CDR3. The V and J genes are TRBV10-3 and TRBJ1-1; tentatively, D is TRBD1 (6 bases). Per germline, CDR1 ENHRY and CDR2 SYGVKD. This CDR3 is 12 amino acids long. Trimming cost V 6 bases and J 4 bases, with 9 bases left between them. The CDR3 DNA is TGTGCCATCAGGCAGGGGAGCACTGAAGCTTTCTTT. Translating it yields CAIRQGSTEAFF.

The chain is built from TRBV29-1 and TRBJ2-5; D might be TRBD1 (6 bases). CDR1 is SQVTM and CDR2 is ANQGSEA in the germline V gene. Between the trimmed V and J ends, which lost 6 bases and 0 bases, there was a span of 20 bases. The CDR3 runs to 16 residues. The CDR3 sequence is CSVLLGQWGYQETQYF. The CDR3 region has the DNA TGCAGCGTACTGCTCGGACAGTGGGGGTACCAAGAGACCCAGTACTTC.

The chain is built from TRBV19 and TRBJ2-5, with 8 bases aligning to TRBD2. CDR3 length equals 16 residues. Germline trimming cut 1 base from V and 0 bases from J; bases unmatched to any gene: 4. CDR1 is LNHDA and CDR2 is SQIVND in the germline V gene (reference sequence). The CDR3 loop is CASSIAGGGNQETQYF. In DNA, the CDR3 is TGTGCCAGTAGTATAGCGGGAGGGGGGAACCAAGAGACCCAGTACTTC.

This clone has only a few counts. The chain uses TRBV2 and TRBJ2-7, with D unresolved. The CDR3 has 14 amino acids. V lost 5 bases and J lost 5, with 16 bases in between. Germline CDR1 SNHLY, CDR2 FYNNEI. The CDR3: CASSLSPQPHEQYF. The CDR3 DNA reads TGTGCCAGCAGTCTAAGTCCTCAGCCCCACGAGCAGTACTTC. Based on the CDR3 plus reference TRBV2 and TRBJ2-7, the full variable domain is EPEVTQTPSHQVTQMGQEVILRCVPISNHLYFYWYRQILGQKVEFLVSFYNNEISEKSEIFDDQFSVERPDGSNFTLKIRSTKLEDSAMYFCASSLSPQPHEQYFGPGTRLTVT.

This clone occurred a few times. The rearrangement links TRBV2 to TRBJ2-7; no firm D call. The CDR3 spans 11 residues. The germline gives CDR1 SNHLY, CDR2 FYNNEI. Trimming pared 6 bases from V and 4 bases from J, leaving 7 bases between. The CDR3 nucleotides are TGTGCCAGCAGATACGAGTACGAGCAGTACTTC. Its translation is CASRYEYEQYF.

This clone was recorded only once. This likely came from a read error, as a far larger clone is one base away. This sample includes further DNA sequences coding for the same CDR3. V is TRBV20-1 and J is TRBJ1-2, with a weak D call TRBD1 (5 bases). This CDR3 has 11 amino acids. CDR1 and CDR2 from the germline V gene are DFQATT and SNEGSKA (reference sequence). Trimming took off 6 bases at V and 9 bases at J, with 14 bases between the two ends. CDR3 DNA: TGCAGTGCCGAAGGGGAGCGACGCTACACCTTC. Translated, it gives CSAEGERRYTF.

The chain is built from TRBV2 and TRBJ1-5; D unclear. With 1 base removed from V and 0 bases from J, the gap between germline ends came to 4 bases. Per germline, CDR1 SNHLY and CDR2 FYNNEI. CDR3 length equals 14 residues. As DNA, the CDR3 is TGTGCCAGCAGTGAAGAGGCTAGCAATCAGCCCCAGCATTTT. This translates into CASSEEASNQPQHF.

V usage is TRBV19 and J usage is TRBJ1-2, with a weak D call TRBD1 (5 bases). V lost 3 bases and J lost 4, with 6 bases in between. The CDR3 extends over 12 amino acids. Germline V gene sequence: CDR1 LNHDA, CDR2 SQIVND (reference sequence). For the CDR3, the DNA is TGTGCCAGTAGTATGGGACCCTATGGCTACACCTTC. This translates into CASSMGPYGYTF.

CDR3 region: CASSASAGLTYEQYF. As DNA, the CDR3 is TGTGCCAGCAGCGCGAGCGCTGGCTTAACCTACGAGCAGTACTTC. This chain connects TRBV2 to TRBJ2-7, with no clear D. The CDR3 length is 15 residues. Trimming took off 6 bases at V and 2 bases at J, with 17 bases between the two ends. Germline CDR1 SNHLY, CDR2 FYNNEI.

This chain connects TRBV28 to TRBJ2-1; D gene unclear. Germline V gene sequence: CDR1 MDHEN, CDR2 SYDVKM. The CDR3 has 15 amino acids. With 8 bases removed from V and 8 bases from J, the gap between germline ends came to 22 bases. The CDR3 DNA reads TGTGCCAGCTCCGGACCCCGGGTTTATTGGGATGAGCAGTTCTTC. This sequence encodes CASSGPRVYWDEQFF. Based on the CDR3 plus reference TRBV28 and TRBJ2-1, the full variable domain is DVKVTQSSRYLVKRTGEKVFLECVQDMDHENMFWYRQDPGLGLRLIYFSYDVKMKEKGDIPEGYSVSREKKERFSLILESASTNQTSMYLCASSGPRVYWDEQFFGPGTRLTVL.

The chain's CDR3 is CASSLKQGTDTQYF. CDR3 in DNA: TGTGCCAGCAGTCTGAAACAGGGCACAGATACGCAGTATTTT. The chain joins TRBV5-4 to TRBJ2-3, with D perhaps TRBD1 (5 bases). Germline-derived CDR1 and CDR2 are SGHNT and YYREEE (reference sequence). The CDR3 consists of 14 residues. V was cut by 5 bases and J by 1 base, with 11 bases left in between.

With regard to this clone: The sample carries other DNA sequences with the same CDR3. V and J are TRBV2 and TRBJ2-7; D call uncertain. The CDR3 is made up of 11 amino acids. V was pared by 8 bases and J by 1 base, with 6 bases between. Germline-derived CDR1 and CDR2 are SNHLY and FYNNEI. CDR3 residues: CASAYSYEQYF. CDR3 bases: TGTGCCAGCGCGTATTCCTACGAGCAGTACTTC.